The 21 T cell receptor beta chains presented below share a single source sample, sequenced in a study of identical twins. TCRdb reprocessed the 5' RACE reads with MiXCR, giving one entry per CDR3 protein. Of roughly 1,500,000 distinct CDR3 sequences listed, around 29% are singletons. The specimen was cord blood. The receptors derive from a newborn girl in good health.

V and J are TRBV28 and TRBJ1-1, with 7 positions matching TRBD1. V gave up 4 bases and J gave up 6 bases; unmatched junction bases: 11. This CDR3 has 15 amino acids. CDR1 is MDHEN, CDR2 SYDVKM, per germline. As DNA, the CDR3 is TGTGCCAGCAGTTCCCCTGACAGGGAAGGGGCTGAAGCTTTCTTT. This sequence encodes CASSSPDREGAEAFF. Together with reference TRBV28 and TRBJ1-1, the CDR3 gives the full variable domain: DVKVTQSSRYLVKRTGEKVFLECVQDMDHENMFWYRQDPGLGLRLIYFSYDVKMKEKGDIPEGYSVSREKKERFSLILESASTNQTSMYLCASSSPDREGAEAFFGQGTRLTVV.

A few counts support this clonotype. This rearrangement joins TRBV13 to TRBJ2-1; D is uncertain. CDR1 is PRHDT, CDR2 FYEKMQ, per germline (reference sequence). Deletions cut 6 bases from V and 6 bases from J, with 12 bases between. The CDR3 contains 13 residues. The CDR3 DNA sequence: TGTGCCAGCAGGTCCGACTCTCGCAATGAGCAGTTCTTC. It is translated as CASRSDSRNEQFF.

The table lists this clonotype with many counts. This chain joins TRBV7-2 and TRBJ1-2; D is unresolved. The CDR3 length is 13 residues. The germline V gene has CDR1 SGHTA and CDR2 FQGNSA. Trimming removed 2 bases from V and 0 bases from J, with 4 bases in between. Written as DNA, the CDR3 is TGTGCCAGCAGCTTACATCCTAACTATGGCTACACCTTC. This gives the protein CASSLHPNYGYTF.

The rearrangement links TRBV21-1 to TRBJ2-7. TRBV21-1 is described as a pseudogene. The CDR3 consists of 12 residues. The CDR3 region has the DNA TGTGCCAGCAGCAACCACTCCTACGAGCAGTACTTC. This encodes CASSNHSYEQYF.

This clonotype was observed a handful of times. The rearrangement links TRBV20-1 to TRBJ2-7; TRBD2 matches 7 bases. With 6 bases clipped from V and 2 bases from J, the junction kept 10 bases outside the gene matches. The CDR3 runs to 14 residues. Germline-derived CDR1 and CDR2 are DFQATT and SNEGSKA (reference sequence). The CDR3 coding sequence is TGCAGTGCCAGATTAGCGGGCGACGCCTACGAGCAGTACTTC. The encoded protein is CSARLAGDAYEQYF.

This clonotype was counted between two and nine times. The V and J genes are TRBV3-1 and TRBJ1-1; D might be TRBD1 (6 bases). The germline V and J ends were trimmed by 1 base and 1 base, with 10 bases remaining between them. CDR1 is LGHDT and CDR2 is YNNKEL in the germline V gene (reference sequence). This CDR3 has 15 residues. CDR3 nucleotide sequence: TGTGCCAGCAGCCAAGGGGGGCAACCGAACACTGAAGCTTTCTTT. This translates into CASSQGGQPNTEAFF. The full variable domain, its missing parts supplied by reference TRBV3-1 and TRBJ1-1, is DTAVSQTPKYLVTQMGNDKSIKCEQNLGHDTMYWYKQDSKKFLKIMFSYNNKELIINETVPNRFSPKSPDKAHLNLHINSLELGDSAVYFCASSQGGQPNTEAFFGQGTRLTVV.

This clonotype was observed a few times. The J gene is TRBJ2-1, the V gene TRBV3-1, with 11 bases lining up with TRBD2. V dropped 1 base and J dropped 0; count of bases not matched to a gene: 11. CDR1 LGHDT and CDR2 YNNKEL come from the germline V gene (reference sequence). The CDR3 is made up of 20 amino acids. DNA of the CDR3: TGTGCCAGCAGCCAAGGTAGTAGGACTAGCGGGCGACCCTCCTACAATGAGCAGTTCTTC. Translation gives CASSQGSRTSGRPSYNEQFF.

V usage is TRBV28 and J usage is TRBJ2-7; 7 bases agree with TRBD2. The CDR3 is 14 residues long. J lost 7 bases, V lost 0 bases, and 6 bases had no gene match. CDR1 and CDR2 (germline): MDHEN, SYDVKM. In nucleotides, the CDR3 is TGTGCCAGCAGTTTATGGCTAGCGGACAATGAGCAGTACTTC. The encoded protein is CASSLWLADNEQYF. Using reference TRBV28 and TRBJ2-7 for the parts outside the CDR3, the full variable domain is DVKVTQSSRYLVKRTGEKVFLECVQDMDHENMFWYRQDPGLGLRLIYFSYDVKMKEKGDIPEGYSVSREKKERFSLILESASTNQTSMYLCASSLWLADNEQYFGPGTRLTVT.

The chain recombines TRBV9 with TRBJ2-1; 9 bases are shared with TRBD2. J gave up 10 bases and V 0 bases, and 11 bases lay outside the gene matches. Germline assignment: CDR1 SGDLS and CDR2 YYNGEE. This CDR3 is 16 amino acids long. Here the CDR3 reads CASSVVGLAGLGEQFF. DNA of the CDR3: TGTGCCAGCAGCGTAGTCGGGCTAGCGGGATTAGGAGAGCAGTTCTTC.

The chain employs TRBV20-1 and TRBJ1-2; a weak D match, TRBD1 (5 bases). The CDR3 has 14 residues. The V end lost 6 bases, the J end lost 1 base, and 15 bases lay between the germline ends. The germline V gene encodes CDR1 DFQATT and CDR2 SNEGSKA (reference sequence). CDR3 nucleotides: TGCAGTGCGCCTCCTTGGGGGTTTAACTATGGCTACACCTTC. Translating it yields CSAPPWGFNYGYTF.

There are a few counts of this clonotype. This sequence joins TRBV6-5 and TRBJ1-4; the D gene is possibly TRBD1 (6 bases). This CDR3 has 16 residues. Trimming left V 2 bases short and J 0 bases short, with 10 bases between. Per germline, CDR1 MNHEY and CDR2 SVGAGI. CDR3: CASSYAGATTNEKLFF. The CDR3 DNA reads as TGTGCCAGCAGTTACGCAGGGGCCACAACTAATGAAAAACTGTTTTTT.

The chain combines TRBV12-3 or TRBV12-4 with TRBJ1-2; D uncertain. CDR3 size: 17 residues. V lost 3 bases and J lost 2, with 19 bases in between. CDR3 nucleotide sequence: TGTGCCAGCAGTTTGCGCTCCTTGGGTGTGGGAAACTATGGCTACACCTTC. As protein: CASSLRSLGVGNYGYTF.

This clonotype was detected only a few times. The J gene is TRBJ1-2, the V gene TRBV20-1; D gene uncertain. This CDR3 comprises 14 residues. Trimming left V 6 bases short and J 0 bases short, with 14 bases between. Germline-derived CDR1 and CDR2 are DFQATT and SNEGSKA (reference sequence). DNA of the CDR3: TGCAGTGCCCCGGCACGGTTAGCTAACTATGGCTACACCTTC. The encoded protein is CSAPARLANYGYTF.

There are many counts of this clonotype. The CDR3 DNA is TGCGCCAGCAGCCAAGATAGCGCTGAGCAGTTCTTC. This sequence encodes CASSQDSAEQFF. J is TRBJ2-1 and V is TRBV4-1, with a weak D call TRBD2 (5 bases). The CDR3 has 12 amino acids. Germline CDR1 reads MGHRA; CDR2 reads YSYEKL. V lost 0 bases, J lost 9 bases, and 6 bases lay in between.

The chain uses TRBV7-2 and TRBJ2-4; 8 bases fit TRBD1. The CDR3 is 13 residues long. After removal of 7 bases from V and 11 bases from J, the junction contained 10 bases not matched to a gene. The V gene's germline CDR1 is SGHTA and CDR2 FQGNSA. The CDR3 nucleotides are TGTGCCAGCAACCTACCAGCGGACAGGGTTCAGTACTTC. It translates to CASNLPADRVQYF.

This sequence joins TRBV9 and TRBJ1-6; D not certain. V gave up 0 bases and J gave up 7 bases, with 11 bases separating them. Germline CDR1 reads SGDLS; CDR2 reads YYNGEE. The CDR3 is 15 amino acids. The CDR3 coding sequence is TGTGCCAGCAGCGTAGCGAATAGCCCCAATTCACCCCTCCACTTT. Amino acids: CASSVANSPNSPLHF. The full variable domain, with the rest looked up from reference TRBV9 and TRBJ1-6, is DSGVTQTPKHLITATGQRVTLRCSPRSGDLSVYWYQQSLDQGLQFLIQYYNGEERAKGNILERFSAQQFPDLHSELNLSSLELGDSALYFCASSVANSPNSPLHFGNGTRLTVT.

V and J are TRBV2 and TRBJ2-7; TRBD1 aligns across 7 bases. TRBJ2-5 matches the DNA end more closely, so the J call is doubtful. The CDR3 length is 17 residues. Germline values: CDR1 SNHLY, CDR2 FYNNEI. In DNA form, the CDR3 reads TGTGCCAGCTTACCTTACCGGGACAGCCAAATAAGGGAGACCCAGTACTTC. It is translated as CASLPYRDSQIRETQYF.

Regarding this clonotype: The junction differs from germline at one of its ends, possibly a read error. The chain combines TRBV5-4 with TRBJ2-7; 10 nucleotides line up with TRBD2. This CDR3 has 15 amino acids. Germline V gene lookup returns CDR1 SGHNT and CDR2 YYREEE (reference sequence). CDR3 DNA: TGTGCCGGCAGCTTTAGCGGGGGGCCCTATTACGAGCAGTACTTC. Translated, it gives CAGSFSGGPYYEQYF.

At least ten counts were recorded for this clonotype. The CDR3 protein is CASRRTPYGYTF. CDR3 DNA sequence: TGTGCCAGCAGGCGGACGCCTTATGGCTACACCTTC. This chain links TRBV3-1 with TRBJ1-2; D is undetermined. The V end was cut by 6 bases, the J end by 5 bases, with 10 bases between. The CDR3 is 12 residues long. Germline loops: CDR1 LGHDT, CDR2 YNNKEL (reference sequence).

In this sample, this clonotype turned up a few times. This sequence joins TRBV20-1 and TRBJ2-7, with 14 bases fitting TRBD2. J gave up 0 bases and V 5 bases, and 15 bases lay outside the gene matches. This CDR3 region has 19 residues. The germline V gene encodes CDR1 DFQATT and CDR2 SNEGSKA (reference sequence). CDR3 nucleotide sequence: TGCAGTGCTCCTGGAAGACTAGCGGGAGGGTCGTACGTCTCCTACGAGCAGTACTTC. It codes for CSAPGRLAGGSYVSYEQYF.

This chain uses TRBV28 with TRBJ2-1; 7 positions agree with TRBD2. The CDR3 runs 14 residues. Trimming at V came to 10 bases and at J to 4 bases, leaving 10 bases not matched to a gene. Germline V CDR1 and CDR2: MDHEN, SYDVKM. The chain's CDR3 is CATFGGSLYNEQFF. The CDR3 DNA reads TGTGCCACCTTCGGGGGGAGTCTGTACAATGAGCAGTTCTTC.